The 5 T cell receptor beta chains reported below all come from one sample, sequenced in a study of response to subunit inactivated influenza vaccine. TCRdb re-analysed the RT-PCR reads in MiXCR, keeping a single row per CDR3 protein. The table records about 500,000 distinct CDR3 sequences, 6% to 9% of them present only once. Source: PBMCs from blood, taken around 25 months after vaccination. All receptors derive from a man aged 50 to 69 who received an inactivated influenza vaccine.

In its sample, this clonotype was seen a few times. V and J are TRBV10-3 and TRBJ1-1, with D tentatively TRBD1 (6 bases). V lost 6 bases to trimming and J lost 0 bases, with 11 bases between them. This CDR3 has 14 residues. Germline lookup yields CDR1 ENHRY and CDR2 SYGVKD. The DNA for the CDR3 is TGTGCCATCAGAGGGACAACCTTGAACACTGAAGCTTTCTTT. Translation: CAIRGTTLNTEAFF.

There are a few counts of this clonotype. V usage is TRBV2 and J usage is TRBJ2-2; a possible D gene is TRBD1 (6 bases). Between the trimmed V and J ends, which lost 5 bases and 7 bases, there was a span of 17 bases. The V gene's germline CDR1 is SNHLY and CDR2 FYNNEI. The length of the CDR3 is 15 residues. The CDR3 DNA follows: TGTGCCAGCAGTTTGGAGAAAGGGACAATCGGGGAGCTGTTTTTT. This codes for CASSLEKGTIGELFF.

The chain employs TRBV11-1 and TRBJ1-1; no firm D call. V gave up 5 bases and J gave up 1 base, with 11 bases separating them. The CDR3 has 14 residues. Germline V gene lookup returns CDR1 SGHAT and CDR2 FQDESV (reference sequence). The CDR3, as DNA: TGTGCCAGCAGCCCCTGGCACCAGAACACTGAAGCTTTCTTT. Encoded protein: CASSPWHQNTEAFF.

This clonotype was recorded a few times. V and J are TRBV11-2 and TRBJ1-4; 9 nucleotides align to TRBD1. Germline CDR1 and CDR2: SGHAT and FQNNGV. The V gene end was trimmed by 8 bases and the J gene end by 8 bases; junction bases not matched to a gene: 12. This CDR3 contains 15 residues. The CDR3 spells CASGLSQGAGEKLFF. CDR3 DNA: TGTGCCAGCGGATTATCACAGGGGGCCGGGGAAAAACTGTTTTTT.

The CDR3 protein is CASSYSIAGGTDTQYF. CDR3 DNA sequence: TGTGCCAGCAGTTACTCGATAGCGGGAGGCACAGATACGCAGTATTTT. The chain combines TRBV6-5 with TRBJ2-3, with TRBD2 matching over 9 bases. Losses at the gene ends were 0 bases for V and 1 base for J; bases not matched to a gene: 2. This CDR3 has 16 residues. CDR1 and CDR2 from the germline V gene are MNHEY and SVGAGI.